Shown below are 18 T cell receptor beta chains from a single sample sequenced in a study of blood T cell repertoires in COVID-19. Measured with immunoSEQ multiplex PCR; TCRdb has only the in-frame clones, and not every one. The profile shows roughly 100,000 clones, 70% to 80% of them singletons. The sequencing sample was made of peripheral blood. The receptors stem from a man aged 55-75 years with active or convalescent COVID-19.

This rearrangement joins TRBV5-1 to TRBJ1-3, with D uncertain. CDR3 size: 12 residues. In germline, CDR1 is SGHRS, CDR2 YFSETQ. The V gene lost 4 bases and the J gene lost 3 bases, with 5 bases spanning the gap. The CDR3 is CASSRDGNTIYF. The DNA for the CDR3 is TGCGCCAGCAGCCGCGATGGAAACACCATATATTTT.

This chain connects TRBV5-1 to TRBJ2-6; D is possibly TRBD1 (6 bases). Trimming took off 4 bases at V and 0 bases at J, with 11 bases between the two ends. Germline CDR1 is SGHRS and CDR2 is YFSETQ. The CDR3 runs 16 residues. CDR3 sequence: CASSPEGGSGANVLTF. As DNA, the CDR3 is TGCGCCAGCAGCCCCGAAGGGGGCTCTGGGGCCAACGTCCTGACTTTC.

This clone has a single count. The V call is TRBV7-9, the J call TRBJ2-3; the match to TRBD2 covers 9 bases. The ends lost 1 base at V and 1 base at J; junction bases unmatched: 0. This CDR3 is 15 amino acids long. Germline V gives CDR1 SEHNR, CDR2 FQNEAQ (reference sequence). This CDR3 reads CASSLGLAGTDTQYF. In nucleotides, the CDR3 is TGTGCCAGCAGCTTAGGACTAGCGGGCACAGATACGCAGTATTTT.

The chain has TRBV5-1 and TRBJ2-6, with a weak D call TRBD1 (5 bases). The CDR3 loop spans 15 amino acids. Germline V gives CDR1 SGHRS, CDR2 YFSETQ. Trimming removed 4 bases at V and 2 bases at J, with 10 bases between. CDR3 residues: CASSGQGPGANVLTF. The CDR3 DNA is TGCGCCAGCAGCGGACAAGGGCCTGGGGCCAACGTCCTGACTTTC.

This chain links TRBV4-1 with TRBJ2-5; D remains unclear. The CDR3 covers 12 residues. Germline V lookup: CDR1 MGHRA, CDR2 YSYEKL. Trimming took 6 bases from V and 1 from J, leaving 6 bases between them. The CDR3 sequence: CASSFSQETQYF. The DNA of the CDR3 is TGCGCCAGCAGTTTCAGCCAAGAGACCCAGTACTTC.

The rearrangement joins TRBV5-1 to TRBJ2-1, with D possibly matching TRBD2 (5 bases). Trimming removed 5 bases at V and 8 bases at J, with 11 bases between. CDR3 length equals 12 residues. Per germline, CDR1 SGHRS and CDR2 YFSETQ. Here the CDR3 DNA reads TGCGCCAGCAGAGGGAGTGGGGATGAGCAGTTCTTC. Protein sequence: CASRGSGDEQFF.

The chain carries TRBV3-1 (or the pseudogene TRBV3-2) and TRBJ2-7; D might be TRBD1 (6 bases). This CDR3 is 15 amino acids long. Deletions cut 1 base from V and 1 base from J, with 11 bases between. Germline CDR1 is LGHDT and CDR2 is YNNKEL (reference sequence). CDR3 nucleotides: TGTGCCAGCAGCCAAGCCACAGGGCCATCCTACGAGCAGTACGTC. Its protein is CASSQATGPSYEQYV.

V is TRBV10-3 and J is TRBJ2-7, with a tentative D call TRBD1 (5 bases). CDR3 length equals 12 residues. V lost 5 bases and J lost 6, with 11 bases in between. Looked up from germline, CDR1 is ENHRY and CDR2 is SYGVKD. The DNA of the CDR3 is TGTGCCATCAGTCTAACGCAGGGCGAGCAGTACTTC. Translating gives CAISLTQGEQYF.

The V gene is TRBV2, the J gene TRBJ2-1; 9 bases agree with TRBD1. Germline values: CDR1 SNHLY, CDR2 FYNNEI. The CDR3 runs 13 residues. After removal of 8 bases from V and 13 bases from J, the junction contained 12 bases not matched to a gene. The CDR3 DNA is TGTGCCAGCGGTCCGGGACAGGGAGTTCGACAGTTCTTC. Translated, it gives CASGPGQGVRQFF.

The CDR3 loop is CASSSHGTGSSPLHF. The CDR3 DNA is TGTGCCAGCAGTTCCCACGGGACAGGGAGTTCACCCCTCCACTTT. The V call is TRBV28, the J call TRBJ1-6; 9 bases fit TRBD1. The CDR3 is 15 amino acids. Per germline, CDR1 MDHEN and CDR2 SYDVKM. The V and J ends lost 4 bases and 9 bases, in that order; junction bases with no gene match: 7.

This chain uses TRBV5-1 with TRBJ2-1; 7 bases line up with TRBD2. The CDR3 totals 15 residues. V shed 2 bases, J shed 12 bases, and the junction held 14 bases outside the gene matches. Germline CDR1 is SGHRS and CDR2 is YFSETQ. CDR3 nucleotides: TGCGCCAGCAGCTTTTCTGTGGGAGGGCCCGGATCGCAGTTCTTC. As protein: CASSFSVGGPGSQFF. Filled out from reference TRBV5-1 and TRBJ2-1, the complete variable domain reads KAGVTQTPRYLIKTRGQQVTLSCSPISGHRSVSWYQQTPGQGLQFLFEYFSETQRNKGNFPGRFSGRQFSNSRSEMNVSTLELGDSALYLCASSFSVGGPGSQFFGPGTRLTVL.

Judged by abundance, this clone is medium-sized. This chain connects TRBV6-5 to TRBJ1-1; unclear D gene. The CDR3 contains 15 residues. Germline V gene sequence: CDR1 MNHEY, CDR2 SVGAGI. V lost 0 bases and J 1 base, leaving 9 bases between the germline ends. CDR3 sequence reads: CASSYSNSGNTEAFF. Here the CDR3 DNA reads TGTGCCAGCAGTTACTCGAACTCAGGGAACACTGAAGCTTTCTTT.

This rearrangement joins TRBV5-1 to TRBJ2-3; 9 bases are a match to TRBD2. Germline CDR1 SGHRS, CDR2 YFSETQ. V shed 4 bases, J shed 0 bases, and the junction held 3 bases outside the gene matches. This CDR3 contains 15 residues. Here the CDR3 DNA reads TGCGCCAGCAGCCCCAGCGGGAGGAGCACAGATACGCAGTATTTT. Protein sequence: CASSPSGRSTDTQYF. The full variable domain, in which reference TRBV5-1 and TRBJ2-3 provide the parts outside the CDR3, is KAGVTQTPRYLIKTRGQQVTLSCSPISGHRSVSWYQQTPGQGLQFLFEYFSETQRNKGNFPGRFSGRQFSNSRSEMNVSTLELGDSALYLCASSPSGRSTDTQYFGPGTRLTVL.

The chain combines TRBV5-1 with TRBJ2-7, with 10 bases aligning to TRBD2. The CDR3 is 18 residues long. Per the germline V gene, CDR1 is SGHRS and CDR2 is YFSETQ. Unmatched junction bases numbered 13, after V lost 4 bases and J lost 0 bases. CDR3 residues: CASSKGLAESSNSYEQYF. DNA for the CDR3: TGCGCCAGCAGCAAAGGACTAGCGGAGTCAAGTAACTCCTACGAGCAGTACTTC. Complete variable domain (other parts from reference TRBV5-1 and TRBJ2-7): KAGVTQTPRYLIKTRGQQVTLSCSPISGHRSVSWYQQTPGQGLQFLFEYFSETQRNKGNFPGRFSGRQFSNSRSEMNVSTLELGDSALYLCASSKGLAESSNSYEQYFGPGTRLTVT.

V gene TRBV3-1 (or the pseudogene TRBV3-2) combines with J gene TRBJ1-1; D is unclear. V was pared by 7 bases and J by 5 bases, with 11 bases between. The CDR3 covers 12 residues. CDR1 and CDR2 from the germline V gene are LGHDT and YNNKEL (reference sequence). CDR3 in amino acids: CASKRGGTEAFF. DNA of the CDR3: TGTGCCAGCAAACGGGGTGGGACTGAAGCTTTCTTT.

V and J are TRBV6-6 and TRBJ2-7; 11 positions agree with TRBD2. Germline CDR1 reads MNHNY; CDR2 reads SVGAGI (reference sequence). The CDR3 loop spans 14 amino acids. V gave up 6 bases and J gave up 2 bases; unmatched junction bases: 3. In nucleotides, the CDR3 is TGTGCCAGCAGATTAGCGGGAGGGCCCTACGAGCAGTACTTC. Encoded protein: CASRLAGGPYEQYF.

The chain joins TRBV7-2 to TRBJ2-3; perhaps TRBD2 as D (6 bases). CDR3 length equals 15 residues. Germline V gives CDR1 SGHTA, CDR2 FQGNSA. Trimming shortened V by 1 base and J by 1 base, and 9 bases separated the two germline ends. CDR3 DNA sequence: TGTGCCAGCAGCTTAGTCGGCGGGGGCACAGATACGCAGTATTTT. It translates to CASSLVGGGTDTQYF.

The CDR3 spells CASRKGSSGSNEQFF. DNA for the CDR3: TGTGCCAGCAGGAAAGGGTCCAGCGGGAGTAATGAGCAGTTCTTC. V usage is TRBV2 and J usage is TRBJ2-1; 8 nucleotides match TRBD2. In germline, CDR1 is SNHLY, CDR2 FYNNEI. CDR3 size: 15 residues. The ends lost 6 bases at V and 7 bases at J; junction bases unmatched: 11.